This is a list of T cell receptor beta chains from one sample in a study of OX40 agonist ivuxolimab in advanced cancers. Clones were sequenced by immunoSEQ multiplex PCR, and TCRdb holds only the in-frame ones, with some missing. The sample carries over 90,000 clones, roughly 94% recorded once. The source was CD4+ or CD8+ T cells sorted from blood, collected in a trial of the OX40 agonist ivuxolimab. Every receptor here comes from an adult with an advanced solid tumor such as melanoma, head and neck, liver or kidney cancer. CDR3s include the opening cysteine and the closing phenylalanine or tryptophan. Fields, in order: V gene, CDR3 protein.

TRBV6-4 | CASRQGRGYTF
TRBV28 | CASTQVYRANTQYF
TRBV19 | CASSNEVSSGNTIYF
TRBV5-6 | CASSPGMGVFGYTF
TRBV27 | CASSLSQGGGTEAFF
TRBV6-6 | CASSHSLAGITDTQYF
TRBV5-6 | CASRQTANYGYTF
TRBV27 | CASSAGETQYF
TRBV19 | CASSIQGGEQFF
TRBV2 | CASSVRGEETQYF
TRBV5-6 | CASSLVGRRTEAFF
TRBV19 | CASSRGTGTWNSPLHF
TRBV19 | CASSKDSPNYGYTF
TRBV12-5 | CASGLAPGGWGEQYF
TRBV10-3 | CATTRGDNEQFF
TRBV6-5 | CASSSVQGPYEQYF
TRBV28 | CASSFGRGRGYTF
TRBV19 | CASSIRGPYYEQYF
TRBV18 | CASSQGYQGTQYF
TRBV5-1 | CASSSLPTDTQYF
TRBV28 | CASSHSPTGRHF
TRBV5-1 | CASTEGKGTEAFF
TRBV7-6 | CASSAPTRARGDEKLFF
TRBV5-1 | CASSPDREGTEAFF
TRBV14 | CASSFRGGTAGNTIYF
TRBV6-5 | CASSYSRGAAYEQYF
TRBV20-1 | CRAARSGEQYF
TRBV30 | CASPSGYTDTQYF
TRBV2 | CASTQAGVHSGNTIYF
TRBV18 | CASSPTPGGDGYTF
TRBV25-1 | CASSRDRWSPLHF
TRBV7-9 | CASSPATGPTEAFF
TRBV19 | CASIKGGAGNTIYF
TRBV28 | CALGGIGDIQYF
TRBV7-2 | CASSFLDPSLLYQETQYF
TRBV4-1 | CASSRPQFGGNEQFF
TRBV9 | CASSGWGLGEQYF
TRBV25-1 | CASSVQSGGEQFF